This TCR beta chain was recorded in a study of blood T cell repertoires in COVID-19 (dated by TCRdb to 2018 to 2021). Concerning the study at large: Samples from collaborators originated in the United States, Italy and Spain and spanned both the acute and convalescent phases of COVID-19. Where HLA class I and class II types were available, the types were taken from metadata supplied by the sample provider, not from assay-based typing. Subjects who had been exposed to COVID-19, were actively infected with it, or had recovered from it provided the deeply sampled blood TCRbeta repertoires that made up the dataset. Samples were obtained from the ongoing ImmuneRACE study (first 160 participants) and from about 1,300 subjects provided by 6 global collaborators. The sample metadata nearly always contained a de-identified subject ID, COVID-19 status, age in years and sex. The repertoires were made available in a free public database intended to serve as a resource for research on the immune response to SARS-CoV-2. The material from the prospective study consisted of cDNA or gDNA derived from T cells, B-cell-depleted T cells, or PBMCs.

Sequences LGHNA (CDR1) and YNFKEQ (CDR2) are obtained from the germline V gene. The CDR3 measures 15 amino acids from cysteine to phenylalanine. CDR3 DNA is the only sequence kept; it has 45 bases, read in frame from the first base. The germline V and J ends show losses of 1 base and 2 bases respectively, and no gene match explains 5 bases of the junction. TCRbeta CDR3 regions were amplified from genomic DNA by means of the immunoSEQ Assay, a bias-controlled multiplex PCR. Per the authors' processing: The number of nucleated cells in each sample was estimated by amplification of reference gene primers within the assay. Sequence reads were collapsed and filtered to measure the absolute abundance of every unique TCRbeta CDR3 rearrangement. For each sample, productive Simpson clonality was calculated as the square root of Simpson's diversity index over productive rearrangements. The table was pulled from immuneACCESS by TCRdb, which kept in-frame rearrangements only. Such tables lose some clones; where checked, under half of the loss comes from unresolved V genes, and the rest has no known cause. V, J and clone size derive from that table, while D and trimming were established from the DNA sequence. The sample table lists 150,000 to 200,000 clones, 87% of them with a count of one. 20% to 25% of the sample lies in the top ten.

Results and caveats for the whole study, not just this receptor: The amount of clinical and demographic metadata varied by source and participant and was provided uncurated.

To note about this clone: No cognate antigen has been identified for it. Base qualities were left out, and no much larger clone turns up one base away.

Whole blood was collected in K2EDTA tubes by collaborating institutions according to the institutions' own protocols. For TCRbeta analysis, collaborators shipped samples as frozen whole blood, isolated PBMCs, or DNA extracted from either of those sample types. The chain uses TRBV4-2 and TRBJ2-7, with 7 central nucleotides matching TRBD1. The receptor's source is a man between 60 and 70 years old with active or convalescent COVID-19. Sequencing was performed on peripheral blood. The CDR3 loop reads CASSQVGGQTYEQYF. The DNA is TGTGCCAGCAGCCAAGTTGGGGGACAGACCTACGAGCAGTACTTC.